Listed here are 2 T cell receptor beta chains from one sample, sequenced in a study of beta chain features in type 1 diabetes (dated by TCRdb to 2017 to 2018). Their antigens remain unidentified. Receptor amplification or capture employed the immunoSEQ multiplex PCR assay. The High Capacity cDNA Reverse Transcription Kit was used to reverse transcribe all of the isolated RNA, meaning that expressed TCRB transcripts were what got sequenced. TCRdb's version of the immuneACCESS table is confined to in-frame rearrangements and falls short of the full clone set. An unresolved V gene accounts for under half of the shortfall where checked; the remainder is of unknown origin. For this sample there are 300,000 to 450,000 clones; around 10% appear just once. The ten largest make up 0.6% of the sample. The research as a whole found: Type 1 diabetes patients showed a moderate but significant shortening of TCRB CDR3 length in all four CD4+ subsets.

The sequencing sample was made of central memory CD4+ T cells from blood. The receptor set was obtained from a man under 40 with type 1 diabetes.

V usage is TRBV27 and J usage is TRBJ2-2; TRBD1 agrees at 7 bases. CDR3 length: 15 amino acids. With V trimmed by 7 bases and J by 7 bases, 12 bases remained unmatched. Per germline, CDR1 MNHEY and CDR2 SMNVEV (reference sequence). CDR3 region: CASKSQRGQVGELFF. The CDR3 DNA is TGTGCCAGCAAGTCTCAGAGGGGGCAGGTCGGGGAGCTGTTTTTT.

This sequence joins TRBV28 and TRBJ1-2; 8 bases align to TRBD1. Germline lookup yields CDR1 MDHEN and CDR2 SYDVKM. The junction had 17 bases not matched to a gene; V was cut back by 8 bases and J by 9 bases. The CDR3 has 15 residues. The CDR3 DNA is TGTGCCAGCGGGGCCGTTGCTGGACAGGGCCGCCGCTACACCTTC. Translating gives CASGAVAGQGRRYTF.